Below, 21 T cell receptor beta chains from the same sample are listed, as sequenced in a study of patients and donors after allogeneic stem cell transplantation. TCRdb reprocessed the RT-PCR reads with MiXCR, giving one entry per CDR3 protein. This sample has approximately 25,000 distinct CDR3 sequences, with roughly 30% found just once. Material: blood, either unsorted or a sorted T cell fraction (not recorded which). These receptor sequences come from a human donor who was either an allogeneic HSCT recipient or a stem cell or donor lymphocyte infusion donor (not recorded which). It is not recorded whose cells these are; they may come from a transplant donor.

In its sample, this clonotype was seen once. CDR3: CASSQGTEFISEAFF. Written as DNA, the CDR3 is TGCGCCAGCAGCCAAGGAACGGAGTTTATCTCTGAAGCTTTCTTT. The chain recombines TRBV4-3 with TRBJ1-1, with D hard to call. Germline V gene data show CDR1 as LGHNA and CDR2 as YSLEER. This CDR3 spans 15 amino acids. Trimming pared 1 base from V and 6 bases from J, leaving 15 bases between.

The chain links TRBV3-1 to TRBJ2-3, with 8 positions matching TRBD2. The CDR3 is 16 residues long. Per germline, CDR1 LGHDT and CDR2 YNNKEL (reference sequence). The V and J ends lost 3 bases and 4 bases, in that order; junction bases with no gene match: 9. In DNA, the CDR3 is TGTGCCAGCAGCCACCGTGGCGGGGGGCTTCCAGATACGCAGTATTTT. The encoded protein is CASSHRGGGLPDTQYF.

The CDR3 sequence is CASSLQGTNTEAFF. The CDR3, as DNA: TGTGCCAGCAGTTTGCAGGGGACGAACACTGAAGCTTTCTTT. The rearrangement joins TRBV12-3 or TRBV12-4 to TRBJ1-1; maybe TRBD1 (6 bases). V lost 3 bases and J lost 1, with 9 bases in between. The CDR3 length is 14 residues.

CDR3 nucleotides: TGTGCCAGCAGCTTGAGGTCGACAGGGGGCCAAGAGACCCAGTACTTC. Its protein is CASSLRSTGGQETQYF. The chain joins TRBV5-5 to TRBJ2-5; 9 bases map to TRBD1. Germline CDR1 reads SGHKS; CDR2 reads YYEKEE (reference sequence). The CDR3 spans 16 residues. J was trimmed by 1 base and V by 1 base; bases with no gene match: 5.

This chain connects TRBV28 to TRBJ1-2, with D possibly matching TRBD1 (5 bases). The ends were cut back, 2 bases at V and 3 bases at J, with 10 bases in the middle. The CDR3 length is 14 residues. Germline-derived CDR1 and CDR2 are MDHEN and SYDVKM. The CDR3 reads CASSLGATDYGYTF. The CDR3 DNA reads TGTGCCAGCAGTTTAGGTGCGACAGACTATGGCTACACCTTC.

The genes are TRBV11-2 and TRBJ1-6; no definite D call. CDR3 length: 15 residues. Between the trimmed V and J ends, which lost 2 bases and 6 bases, there was a span of 11 bases. CDR1 SGHAT and CDR2 FQNNGV come from the germline V gene. The CDR3 reads CASSLSPWGNSPLHF. The CDR3 DNA reads TGTGCCAGCAGCTTAAGTCCCTGGGGTAATTCACCCCTCCACTTT.

The chain is built from TRBV7-9 and TRBJ1-2; TRBD1 matches 8 bases. The V gene end was trimmed by 1 base and the J gene end by 1 base; junction bases not matched to a gene: 11. This CDR3 is built from 18 residues. Germline loops: CDR1 SEHNR, CDR2 FQNEAQ (reference sequence). The CDR3 DNA reads as TGTGCCAGCAGCTTAGGCCCCTCCAGGGGGCGCAATAACTATGGCTACACCTTC. It yields the protein CASSLGPSRGRNNYGYTF.

This chain joins TRBV2 and TRBJ1-6; no clear D gene. Trimming took off 8 bases at V and 8 bases at J, with 13 bases between the two ends. The CDR3 covers 13 residues. Germline CDR1 reads SNHLY; CDR2 reads FYNNEI. CDR3 coding DNA: TGTGCCAGCGACCCAGCCGGGGATTCACCCCTCCACTTT. It encodes CASDPAGDSPLHF.

The rearrangement links TRBV27 to TRBJ2-1; D might be TRBD2 (6 bases). Trimming left V 1 base short and J 0 bases short, with 7 bases between. The CDR3 covers 15 residues. Germline loops: CDR1 MNHEY, CDR2 SMNVEV (reference sequence). Here the CDR3 reads CASSLWGDSYNEQFF. Written as DNA, the CDR3 is TGTGCCAGCAGTTTATGGGGGGACTCCTACAATGAGCAGTTCTTC.

This chain joins TRBV5-6 and TRBJ2-5; D remains unclear. Looked up from germline, CDR1 is SGHDT and CDR2 is YYEEEE. This CDR3 has 13 amino acids. The V gene lost 4 bases and the J gene lost 5 bases, with 12 bases spanning the gap. Here the CDR3 DNA reads TGTGCCAGCAGCATCGGACCTTGGGAGACCCAGTACTTC. It yields the protein CASSIGPWETQYF.

The chain couples TRBV6-6 to TRBJ1-2; 8 bases agree with TRBD1. Trimming at V came to 7 bases and at J to 4 bases, leaving 8 bases not matched to a gene. This CDR3 region has 14 residues. In germline, CDR1 is MNHNY, CDR2 SVGAGI (reference sequence). The CDR3 DNA reads as TGTGCCAGCAATCACAGGGGGAGCATCTATGGCTACACCTTC. Translating it yields CASNHRGSIYGYTF.

The V gene is TRBV5-1, the J gene TRBJ1-1; no clear D gene. Trimming took 0 bases from V and 8 from J, leaving 11 bases between them. The CDR3 contains 13 residues. Germline lookup yields CDR1 SGHRS and CDR2 YFSETQ. CDR3 residues: CASSLGTPVEAFF. Here the CDR3 DNA reads TGCGCCAGCAGCTTGGGGACTCCAGTAGAAGCTTTCTTT.

This clonotype was counted between two and nine times. This chain joins TRBV5-6 and TRBJ1-5; D gene uncertain. The CDR3 length is 13 residues. CDR1 and CDR2 (germline): SGHDT, YYEEEE. V dropped 1 base and J dropped 3 bases, with 5 bases sitting between them. Here the CDR3 reads CASSLSNNQPQHF. CDR3 DNA sequence: TGTGCCAGCAGCTTGAGTAACAATCAGCCCCAGCATTTT.

This clonotype was seen a handful of times. The V gene is TRBV30, the J gene TRBJ1-5; D call uncertain. The ends were cut back, 3 bases at V and 0 bases at J, with 12 bases in the middle. CDR1 is GTSNPN and CDR2 is SVGIG in the germline V gene (reference sequence). This CDR3 comprises 15 residues. Here the CDR3 reads CAWSPGFNSNQPQHF. The CDR3 region has the DNA TGTGCCTGGAGCCCCGGCTTCAATAGCAATCAGCCCCAGCATTTT.

This clonotype has only a few counts. The chain joins TRBV10-3 to TRBJ2-7, with D perhaps being TRBD1 or TRBD2 (5 bases each). The CDR3 extends over 13 amino acids. The germline V gene has CDR1 ENHRY and CDR2 SYGVKD. Between the trimmed V and J ends, which lost 0 bases and 5 bases, there was a span of 8 bases. CDR3 region: CAISESRGDEQYF. The CDR3 nucleotides read TGTGCCATCAGTGAGTCGAGGGGAGACGAGCAGTACTTC.

The rearrangement links TRBV6-4 to TRBJ1-1; D unclear. The V and J ends lost 3 bases and 3 bases respectively, with 8 bases between them. The germline V gene encodes CDR1 MRHNA and CDR2 SNTAGT. The CDR3 spans 13 residues. Written as DNA, the CDR3 is TGTGCCAGCAGTGAATGGGGAGACACTGAAGCTTTCTTT. Protein: CASSEWGDTEAFF.

This chain uses TRBV29-1 with TRBJ1-1; D may be TRBD1 (5 bases). The CDR3 totals 10 residues. V dropped 6 bases and J dropped 8 bases, with 10 bases sitting between them. Germline assignment: CDR1 SQVTM and CDR2 ANQGSEA. The CDR3 loop reads CSVTDREAFF. The DNA for the CDR3 is TGCAGCGTCACCGACAGAGAAGCTTTCTTT.

This clonotype was recorded a few times. V is TRBV12-3 or TRBV12-4 and J is TRBJ1-2, with D maybe TRBD1 (6 bases). The CDR3 runs to 15 residues. Trimming removed 3 bases at V and 6 bases at J, with 17 bases between. The CDR3 DNA reads TGTGCCAGCAGTTTGGGGACACTTCCGGAAGATGGCTACACCTTC. It specifies CASSLGTLPEDGYTF.

This clonotype was recorded a few times. The chain carries TRBV5-6 and TRBJ2-5, with D perhaps being TRBD1 or TRBD2 (5 bases each). The CDR3 loop spans 11 amino acids. Germline CDR1 SGHDT, CDR2 YYEEEE. V lost 2 bases, J lost 7 bases, and 6 bases lay in between. CDR3 region: CASSFGGTQYF. In DNA form, the CDR3 reads TGTGCCAGCAGCTTTGGGGGGACCCAGTACTTC.

This clonotype was detected a few times. The chain uses TRBV29-1 and TRBJ1-1; the D gene is possibly TRBD1 (6 bases). V lost 4 bases and J lost 3, with 18 bases in between. The CDR3 has 15 residues. CDR1 and CDR2 from the germline V gene are SQVTM and ANQGSEA. This CDR3 reads CSVGAGGGQDTEAFF. In DNA form, the CDR3 reads TGCAGCGTTGGGGCAGGAGGGGGGCAGGACACTGAAGCTTTCTTT. The full variable domain, completed using reference TRBV29-1 and TRBJ1-1, is SAVISQKPSRDICQRGTSLTIQCQVDSQVTMMFWYRQQPGQSLTLIATANQGSEATYESGFVIDKFPISRPNLTFSTLTVSNMSPEDSSIYLCSVGAGGGQDTEAFFGQGTRLTVV.

Only a few counts were recorded for this clonotype. V usage is TRBV6-5 and J usage is TRBJ1-2; TRBD1 matches at 7 bases. With V trimmed by 5 bases and J by 4 bases, 7 bases remained unmatched. This CDR3 comprises 14 residues. Germline values: CDR1 MNHEY, CDR2 SVGAGI. The CDR3 bases are TGTGCCAGCAGTAGACCGGGACAGATCTATGGCTACACCTTC. It is translated as CASSRPGQIYGYTF.